This T cell receptor (beta chain) was recovered during a study of cytomegalovirus exposure and HLA in healthy donors. Study summary: Approximately 81% of more than 300 genotyped donors fell in the Caucasian-associated ancestry cluster. Whole-study findings and limits: Within the data, a cluster of highly shared sequence variants was likely a sequencing artifact.

A remark on this clone: Its antigen remains unknown.

60 Vbeta and 13 Jbeta primers were used in PCR. Method: immunoSEQ multiplex PCR; TCRdb's copy keeps in-frame clones and lacks some. The sample holds over 95,000 clones; 74% are singletons and the top ten take about 2%. There were likely unrecorded immune exposures, though donors were nominally healthy when sampled. Trimming shortened V by 0 bases and J by 13 bases, and 15 bases separated the two germline ends. This CDR3 has 13 residues. Germline V gene lookup returns CDR1 SEHNR and CDR2 FQNEAQ (reference sequence). V gene TRBV7-9 combines with J gene TRBJ1-1, with D perhaps matching TRBD1 (5 bases). Material for sequencing was PBMCs. This clonotype was sampled from a human donor in good health. The CDR3 is CASSLAGREGFFF. The CDR3 bases are TGTGCCAGCAGCTTAGCGGGAAGGGAGGGGTTTTTCTTT.